This TCR beta chain appears in the sequencing data of a study of shared clonotypes between healthy human individuals. The table came from immunoSEQ multiplex PCR; TCRdb's copy has only in-frame clones and leaves some out. Of about 1.1 million clones in the sample, around 82% were seen once. The V segment lost 0 bases and the J segment 1 base; nucleotides outside the gene matches: 4. This CDR3 region has 17 residues. Germline lookup yields CDR1 SGHDT and CDR2 YYEEEE. This clone occurred many times. The sequenced material came from memory CD4+ T cells from PBMCs. Regarding subset: CD45RA-negative fraction. The chain links TRBV5-6 to TRBJ2-5; 12 bases fit TRBD1. The receptor was isolated from a man aged 18 to 35 in good health. Some clones in this sample may be carry-over from other donors' samples. This CDR3 is CASSLGGQGASQETQYF. CDR3 bases: TGTGCCAGCAGCTTGGGGGGACAGGGGGCGTCCCAAGAGACCCAGTACTTC.